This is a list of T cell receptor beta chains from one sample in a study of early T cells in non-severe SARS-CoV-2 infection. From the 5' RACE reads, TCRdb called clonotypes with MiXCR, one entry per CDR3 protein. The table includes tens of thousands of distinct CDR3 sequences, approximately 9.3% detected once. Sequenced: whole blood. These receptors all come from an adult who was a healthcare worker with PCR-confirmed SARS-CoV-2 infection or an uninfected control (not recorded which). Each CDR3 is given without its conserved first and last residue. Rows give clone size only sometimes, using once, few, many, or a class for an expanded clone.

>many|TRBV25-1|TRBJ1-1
ATIGPENTEAF
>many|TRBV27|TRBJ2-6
ASSLGVSGANVLT
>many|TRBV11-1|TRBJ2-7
ASSAGAGASYEQY
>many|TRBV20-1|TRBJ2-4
SARDLDQRNIQY
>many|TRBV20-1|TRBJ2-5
SAEVRGQETQY
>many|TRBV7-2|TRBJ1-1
ASSFRQGGGEAF
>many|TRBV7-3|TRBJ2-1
ASSLSGTSGSQAYNEQF
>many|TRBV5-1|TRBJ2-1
ASSLDSSTNYNEQF
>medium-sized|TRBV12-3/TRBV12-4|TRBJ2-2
ASSYLAGPNTGELF
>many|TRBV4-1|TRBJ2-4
ASSQGPPKAKNIQY
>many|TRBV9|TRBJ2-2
ASGGNREWTGELF
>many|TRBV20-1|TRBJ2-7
SAPRGNFPEQY
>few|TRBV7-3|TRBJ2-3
ASSSAGTSTDTQY
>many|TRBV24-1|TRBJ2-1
ATSDSRRGYNEQF
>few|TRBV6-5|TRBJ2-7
ASSPSSSYEQY
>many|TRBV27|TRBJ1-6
ASSSGTGLFSPLH
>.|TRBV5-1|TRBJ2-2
ASTRIPNTGELF
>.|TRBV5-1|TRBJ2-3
ASSLGQGGTDTQY
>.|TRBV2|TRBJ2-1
ASSEGLPLGNEQF
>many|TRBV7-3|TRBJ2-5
ASSPTGLQETQY
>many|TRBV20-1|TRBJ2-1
SASFSSYNEQF
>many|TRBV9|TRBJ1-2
ASRETGRSYGYT
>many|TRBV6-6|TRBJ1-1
ASSLSPSTEAF
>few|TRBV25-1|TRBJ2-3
ASSPSGLLTDTQY
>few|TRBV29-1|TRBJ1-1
SVQWTPGMNTEAF
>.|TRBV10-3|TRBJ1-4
AISRGGGSTNEKLF
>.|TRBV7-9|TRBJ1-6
ASSLERWSPLH
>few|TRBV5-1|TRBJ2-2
ASRYGTANTGELF
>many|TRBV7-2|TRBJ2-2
ASSLEAFSYTGELF
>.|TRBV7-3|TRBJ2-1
ASSLGSRGSSYNEQF
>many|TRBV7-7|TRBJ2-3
ASSLTTQRGDTQY
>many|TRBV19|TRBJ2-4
ASSTGDKGFKKY
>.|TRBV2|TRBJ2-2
ASSSGQGARSTGELF
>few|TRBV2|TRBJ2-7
ASSFFGQGYYEQY
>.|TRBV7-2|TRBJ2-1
ASSRDRILDEQF
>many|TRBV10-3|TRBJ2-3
AIRKNLAGDLDTQY
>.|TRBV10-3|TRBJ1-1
AISEFPEGGTEAF
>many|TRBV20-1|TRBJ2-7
SAKYAGVRYEQY
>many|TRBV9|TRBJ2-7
ASSVRTGAEQY
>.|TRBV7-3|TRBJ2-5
ASSFTPGETQY
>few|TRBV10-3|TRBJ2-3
AIKGARGITDTQY
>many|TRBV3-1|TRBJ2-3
ASSHSGRGDTQY
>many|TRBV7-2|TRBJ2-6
ASSLGWGSGANVLT
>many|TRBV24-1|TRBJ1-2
ATSDPDRGYGYT
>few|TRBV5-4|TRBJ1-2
ASSMTGAVLNGYT
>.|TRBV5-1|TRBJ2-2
ASSRGEASTGELF
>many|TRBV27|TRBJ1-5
ASSLSRGLTGSNQPQH
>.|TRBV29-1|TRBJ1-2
SVEGQGHGYT
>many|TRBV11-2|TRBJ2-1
ASSSGTGGFNEQF
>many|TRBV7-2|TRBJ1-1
ASSRREGLNTEAF
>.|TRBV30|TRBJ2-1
AWSGYRGNEQF
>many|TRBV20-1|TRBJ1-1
SARDSRRLMNTEAF
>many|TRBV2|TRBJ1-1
ASITPDMRAF
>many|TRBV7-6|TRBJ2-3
ASSSVGGSTDTQY
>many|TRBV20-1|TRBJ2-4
SASPGQGVEENIQY